One and the same sample provided the 19 T cell receptor beta chains below, sequenced in a study of blood T cells in healthy people across ages. Next came a second PCR, run for about 7 to 12 cycles, which used a sample-barcoded 5' primer along with a J-beta primer mix. Using its own MiXCR run on the 5' RACE reads, TCRdb lists one record per CDR3 protein. The profile shows 850,000 or so distinct CDR3 sequences, 29% of them singletons. The specimen sequenced was blood. Every receptor here comes from a woman of 80 years or more in good health.

This clonotype was counted only a few times. A read error may be the cause here, since a much bigger clone is one base away. The chain is built from TRBV29-1 and TRBJ2-4, with 12 bases matching TRBD2. CDR1 is SQVTM, CDR2 ANQGSEA, per germline. The ends lost 7 bases at V and 13 bases at J; junction bases unmatched: 17. This CDR3 contains 15 residues. The CDR3 here is CSATTLAGGINEQYF. The CDR3 nucleotides are TGCAGCGCCACCACACTAGCGGGGGGAATTAATGAGCAGTACTTC.

The rearrangement links TRBV19 to TRBJ1-5; D is perhaps TRBD1 (6 bases). Germline CDR1 is LNHDA and CDR2 is SQIVND (reference sequence). This CDR3 has 13 amino acids. V shed 10 bases and J shed 6 bases, with 16 bases lying between them. The CDR3 loop reads CANLQGGGQPQHF. CDR3 DNA sequence: TGTGCCAACCTACAGGGAGGAGGTCAGCCCCAGCATTTT.

Note on this clonotype: This may be a read error, as it is one base from a much larger clone. The rearrangement joins TRBV4-1 to TRBJ2-5, with D tentatively TRBD1 (6 bases). The CDR3 extends over 15 amino acids. Germline V gives CDR1 MGHRA, CDR2 YSYEKL. V lost 0 bases and J 5 bases, leaving 13 bases between the germline ends. CDR3 nucleotides: TGCGCCAGCAGCCAAGAGGGGGCAGGGTGGGAGACCCAGTACTTC. Translated, it gives CASSQEGAGWETQYF.

The V gene is TRBV7-2, the J gene TRBJ2-1; TRBD2 matches 8 bases. In germline, CDR1 is SGHTA, CDR2 FQGNSA. J was trimmed by 7 bases and V by 1 base; bases with no gene match: 6. This CDR3 has 15 amino acids. The DNA of the CDR3 is TGTGCCAGCAGCTTAGTCCCGGGGGGGTCAAATGAGCAGTTCTTC. It encodes CASSLVPGGSNEQFF.

The chain employs TRBV4-3 and TRBJ1-5; no definite D call. This CDR3 region has 15 residues. Trimming took 0 bases from V and 0 from J, leaving 6 bases between them. Germline V gene data show CDR1 as LGHNA and CDR2 as YSLEER. CDR3 protein: CASSQDWHSNQPQHF. DNA for the CDR3: TGCGCCAGCAGCCAAGATTGGCATAGCAATCAGCCCCAGCATTTT.

This clonotype appeared many times. Possible read error: a much larger clone is one base away. The chain couples TRBV15 to TRBJ1-4; D ambiguous. CDR1 is LNHNV, CDR2 YYDKDF, per germline (reference sequence). CDR3 length: 15 amino acids. In DNA form, the CDR3 reads TGTGCCACCAGCAGACAGGAAAACGGGCATGAAAAACGGTTTTTT. Encoded protein: CATSRQENGHEKRFF. Drawing the rest from reference TRBV15 and TRBJ1-4, the complete variable domain is DAMVIQNPRYQVTQFGKPVTLSCSQTLNHNVMYWYQQKSSQAPKLLFHYYDKDFNNEADTPDNFQSRRPNTSFCFLDIRSPGLGDTAMYLCATSRQENGHEKRFFGSGTQLSVL.

This chain uses TRBV10-2 with TRBJ2-1, with D possibly matching TRBD1 (6 bases). V was clipped by 5 bases and J by 3 bases, with 17 bases between them. The CDR3 has 16 residues. CDR1 and CDR2 (germline): WSHSY, SAAADI. The CDR3 DNA follows: TGCGCCAGCAGTTCCGACGGGACAAGGGGCTACAATGAGCAGTTCTTC. This codes for CASSSDGTRGYNEQFF.

The chain couples TRBV5-8 to TRBJ1-4; D remains unclear. Germline V gene sequence: CDR1 SGHTS, CDR2 YDEGEE. Trimming shortened V by 1 base and J by 1 base, and 8 bases separated the two germline ends. This CDR3 has 15 residues. The CDR3 loop reads CASSLHLITNEKLFF. The CDR3 region has the DNA TGTGCCAGCAGCTTGCATCTGATAACTAATGAAAAACTGTTTTTT.

On this clonotype itself: A much bigger clone sits one base away, suggesting this may be a read error. The chain is built from TRBV5-5 and TRBJ1-5; D not certain. The germline V and J ends were trimmed by 4 bases and 9 bases, with 14 bases remaining between them. There are 13 residues in the CDR3. CDR1 and CDR2 from the germline V gene are SGHKS and YYEKEE (reference sequence). Here the CDR3 DNA reads TGTGCCAGCAGCGCTGTTATAAGTCGGCCCCAGCATTTT. Protein product: CASSAVISRPQHF.

This clonotype was observed many times. The gene calls are TRBV9 and TRBJ1-2; D possibly corresponds to TRBD1 (6 bases). This CDR3 contains 14 residues. Trimming took 0 bases from V and 4 from J, leaving 10 bases between them. The germline V gene encodes CDR1 SGDLS and CDR2 YYNGEE. The CDR3 DNA reads TGTGCCAGCAGCGTAGATTTGGACAGCTATGGCTACACCTTC. It is translated as CASSVDLDSYGYTF. The variable domain in full, with the rest retrieved from reference TRBV9 and TRBJ1-2, is DSGVTQTPKHLITATGQRVTLRCSPRSGDLSVYWYQQSLDQGLQFLIQYYNGEERAKGNILERFSAQQFPDLHSELNLSSLELGDSALYFCASSVDLDSYGYTFGSGTRLTVV.

The chain joins TRBV6-1 to TRBJ2-5; D call uncertain. The better agreement between TRBJ2-1 and the DNA end casts doubt on the J call. This CDR3 is 15 amino acids long. Germline loops: CDR1 MNHNS, CDR2 SASEGT. The chain's CDR3 is CASSEARTVLETQFF. In nucleotides, the CDR3 is TGTGCCAGCAGTGAAGCCCGGACGGTTCTAGAGACCCAGTTCTTC.

This clonotype was recorded at least ten times. The genes are TRBV5-1 and TRBJ2-5; D is possibly TRBD2 (6 bases). V lost 7 bases to trimming and J lost 5 bases, with 21 bases between them. The CDR3 covers 15 residues. Germline V gene sequence: CDR1 SGHRS, CDR2 YFSETQ. The CDR3 here is CASCLDGGRTETQYF. DNA for the CDR3: TGCGCCAGCTGTTTGGACGGAGGGCGAACGGAGACCCAGTACTTC.

The rearrangement joins TRBV25-1 to TRBJ2-3, with 10 bases identical to TRBD2. The CDR3 spans 14 residues. Germline lookup yields CDR1 MGHDK and CDR2 SYGVNS. V lost 8 bases to trimming and J lost 4 bases; unmatched junction nucleotides: 6. CDR3 loop: CASAGTSDADTQYF. The CDR3 bases are TGTGCCAGCGCCGGGACTAGCGACGCAGATACGCAGTATTTT.

This clonotype has just a few counts. This chain links TRBV7-9 with TRBJ1-1; no reliable D call. Trimming stripped 3 bases from V and 1 base from J, with 9 bases between. Germline loops: CDR1 SEHNR, CDR2 FQNEAQ (reference sequence). The CDR3 spans 14 residues. CDR3 region: CASSFGAGNTEAFF. The DNA of the CDR3 is TGTGCCAGCAGCTTTGGAGCTGGGAACACTGAAGCTTTCTTT.

J is TRBJ1-2 and V is TRBV7-2; D is unresolved. This CDR3 comprises 14 residues. CDR1 SGHTA and CDR2 FQGNSA come from the germline V gene. With 2 bases removed from V and 2 bases from J, the gap between germline ends came to 9 bases. Here the CDR3 reads CASSLKQRNYGYTF. CDR3 coding DNA: TGTGCCAGCAGCTTAAAACAGCGGAACTATGGCTACACCTTC.

This clonotype was counted at least ten times. The chain joins TRBV20-1 to TRBJ2-1; 14 bases match TRBD2. Germline values: CDR1 DFQATT, CDR2 SNEGSKA (reference sequence). This CDR3 has 17 residues. V gave up 0 bases and J gave up 4 bases; unmatched junction bases: 5. CDR3 loop: CSARDPGLAGGYNEQFF. The DNA for the CDR3 is TGCAGTGCTAGAGACCCTGGACTAGCGGGGGGTTACAATGAGCAGTTCTTC.

V is TRBV28 and J is TRBJ2-2; 7 positions agree with TRBD2. V lost 6 bases to trimming and J lost 3 bases; unmatched junction nucleotides: 7. CDR3 length: 15 residues. CDR1 MDHEN and CDR2 SYDVKM come from the germline V gene. The CDR3 is CASRNAGVYTGELFF. In nucleotides, the CDR3 is TGTGCCAGCAGAAATGCGGGGGTCTACACCGGGGAGCTGTTTTTT. Full variable domain (outside the CDR3, taken from reference TRBV28 and TRBJ2-2): DVKVTQSSRYLVKRTGEKVFLECVQDMDHENMFWYRQDPGLGLRLIYFSYDVKMKEKGDIPEGYSVSREKKERFSLILESASTNQTSMYLCASRNAGVYTGELFFGEGSRLTVL.

This clonotype appeared many times. This may be a read error: a much more frequent sequence differs by one nucleotide. The chain is built from TRBV10-3 and TRBJ2-5; unclear D gene. V lost 1 base, J lost 1 base, and 10 bases lay in between. The CDR3 contains 15 residues. CDR1 is ENHRY, CDR2 SYGVKD, per germline. The CDR3: CAISEWAASQETQYF. CDR3 nucleotide sequence: TGTGCCATCAGTGAGTGGGCAGCCTCCCAAGAGACCCAGTACTTC.

The sample holds many counts of this clonotype. The chain uses TRBV6-2 or TRBV6-3 and TRBJ1-1; D is undetermined. CDR1 is MNHEY and CDR2 is SVGEGT in the germline V gene. The CDR3 is 13 amino acids. V was shortened by 5 bases and J by 0 bases, with 7 bases between the two germline ends. The CDR3 DNA follows: TGTGCCAGCAGTCACACAGTGAACACTGAAGCTTTCTTT. This gives the protein CASSHTVNTEAFF.